What follows are 30 T cell receptor beta chains derived from one specimen sequenced in a study of blood T cell repertoires in COVID-19. Clones were sequenced by immunoSEQ multiplex PCR, and TCRdb holds only the in-frame ones, with some missing. The table records 80,000 to 95,000 clones, around 80% of them present only once. Sequences were obtained from peripheral blood. These receptors originate from a woman older than 75 with active or convalescent COVID-19.

This chain connects TRBV13 to TRBJ2-7; TRBD2 matches 9 bases. Trimming at V came to 2 bases and at J to 5 bases, leaving 10 bases not matched to a gene. Germline V CDR1 and CDR2: PRHDT, FYEKMQ (reference sequence). This CDR3 spans 16 amino acids. CDR3 DNA: TGTGCCAGCAGCTTAAGGAAAGCGGGGGGCTCAGACGAGCAGTACTTC. It translates to CASSLRKAGGSDEQYF.

This clone was observed a few times. This CDR3 reads CASSQSPGGEKLFF. As DNA, the CDR3 is TGTGCCAGCAGTCAATCCCCAGGGGGGGAAAAACTGTTTTTT. The rearrangement links TRBV3-1 (or the pseudogene TRBV3-2) to TRBJ1-4; 7 nucleotides align to TRBD1. The CDR3 extends over 14 amino acids. Trimming cost V 6 bases and J 8 bases; bases outside gene matches: 9. Germline loops: CDR1 LGHDT, CDR2 YNNKEL (reference sequence).

The V call is TRBV12-5, the J call TRBJ2-5, with a weak D call TRBD2 (6 bases). The CDR3 runs 12 residues. Trimming took 4 bases from V and 5 from J, leaving 8 bases between them. Germline V gene lookup returns CDR1 LGHNT and CDR2 FRNRAP. The CDR3, as DNA: TGTGCTAGTGGTTCTGGGGGGGAGACCCAGTACTTC. Translated, it gives CASGSGGETQYF.

The CDR3 is CANQNRPDTEAFF. The CDR3 nucleotides are TGTGCCAACCAGAACAGGCCGGACACTGAAGCTTTCTTT. The chain combines TRBV2 with TRBJ1-1; tentative D call: TRBD1 (5 bases). CDR1 is SNHLY and CDR2 is FYNNEI in the germline V gene. The length of the CDR3 is 13 residues. Trimming took 10 bases from V and 3 from J, leaving 15 bases between them.

The V call is TRBV5-6, the J call TRBJ1-2; D is unclear. Trimming cost V 3 bases and J 6 bases, with 15 bases left between them. The CDR3 runs 14 residues. Germline CDR1 SGHDT, CDR2 YYEEEE. The CDR3, as DNA: TGTGCCAGCAGCTCGGGGTTGCTCGGCCATGGCTACACCTTC. Translated, it gives CASSSGLLGHGYTF.

V usage is TRBV4-3 and J usage is TRBJ2-2; the D is unclear. V gave up 6 bases and J gave up 0 bases, with 8 bases separating them. This CDR3 comprises 14 residues. Germline CDR1 is LGHNA and CDR2 is YSLEER. CDR3 sequence (DNA): TGCGCCAGCAGACAGATAGCGAACACCGGGGAGCTGTTTTTT. It encodes CASRQIANTGELFF.

This clone turned up a few times. V gene TRBV3-1 (or the pseudogene TRBV3-2) combines with J gene TRBJ1-3; tentative D call: TRBD1 (6 bases). CDR1 is LGHDT and CDR2 is YNNKEL in the germline V gene (reference sequence). The CDR3 sequence is 15 residues long. Between the trimmed V and J ends, which lost 3 bases and 0 bases, there was a span of 9 bases. CDR3: CASSQTTGSGNTIYF. CDR3 in DNA: TGTGCCAGCAGCCAGACGACAGGCTCTGGAAACACCATATATTTT.

This chain links TRBV30 with TRBJ2-1, with TRBD2 identical over 13 bases. V lost 1 base, J lost 8 bases, and 8 bases stayed unmatched. Germline values: CDR1 GTSNPN, CDR2 SVGIG (reference sequence). The CDR3 runs 16 residues. CDR3 loop: CAWSAWTSGGRDEQFF. The CDR3 region has the DNA TGTGCCTGGAGTGCCTGGACTAGCGGGGGCAGGGATGAGCAGTTCTTC. Filled out from reference TRBV30 and TRBJ2-1, the complete variable domain reads SQTIHQWPATLVQPVGSPLSLECTVEGTSNPNLYWYRQAAGRGLQLLFYSVGIGQISSEVPQNLSASRPQDRQFILSSKKLLLSDSGFYLCAWSAWTSGGRDEQFFGPGTRLTVL.

V usage is TRBV7-2 and J usage is TRBJ2-7; 8 bases agree with TRBD2. V shed 5 bases, J shed 0 bases, and the junction held 12 bases outside the gene matches. CDR1 and CDR2 (germline): SGHTA, FQGNSA. The CDR3 covers 17 residues. This CDR3 reads CASSTKRAGGISYEQYF. The CDR3 DNA is TGTGCCAGCAGCACGAAGAGGGCGGGGGGCATCTCCTACGAGCAGTACTTC.

V is TRBV27 and J is TRBJ1-2; D might be TRBD1 (5 bases). Germline V gives CDR1 MNHEY, CDR2 SMNVEV (reference sequence). The CDR3 loop spans 12 amino acids. Trimming took off 5 bases at V and 14 bases at J, with 18 bases between the two ends. The CDR3 here is CASSDPIGAYTF. CDR3 nucleotides: TGTGCCAGCAGTGACCCCATAGGGGCTTATACCTTC.

The rearrangement joins TRBV5-6 to TRBJ2-1; tentatively, D is TRBD1 (5 bases). The V and J ends lost 1 base and 9 bases respectively, with 11 bases between them. Germline V gene data show CDR1 as SGHDT and CDR2 as YYEEEE. The CDR3 length is 13 residues. The DNA for the CDR3 is TGTGCCAGCAGCTTGACGGGCCAGGGTGAGCAGTTCTTC. It specifies CASSLTGQGEQFF.

The chain employs TRBV6-4 and TRBJ2-2; maybe TRBD2 (5 bases). Germline V gene data show CDR1 as MRHNA and CDR2 as SNTAGT. The CDR3 has 15 residues. V gave up 8 bases and J gave up 0 bases, with 13 bases separating them. The CDR3 spells CASAVDSANTGELFF. In DNA form, the CDR3 reads TGTGCCAGCGCCGTGGACTCAGCGAACACCGGGGAGCTGTTTTTT.

This chain joins TRBV30 and TRBJ1-6; tentative D call: TRBD1 (6 bases). The CDR3 totals 14 residues. Germline-derived CDR1 and CDR2 are GTSNPN and SVGIG (reference sequence). V dropped 0 bases and J dropped 7 bases, with 10 bases sitting between them. The CDR3 sequence is CAWSVDRQNSPLHF. Here the CDR3 DNA reads TGTGCCTGGAGTGTAGACAGGCAGAATTCACCCCTCCACTTT. The variable domain in full, with the rest retrieved from reference TRBV30 and TRBJ1-6, is SQTIHQWPATLVQPVGSPLSLECTVEGTSNPNLYWYRQAAGRGLQLLFYSVGIGQISSEVPQNLSASRPQDRQFILSSKKLLLSDSGFYLCAWSVDRQNSPLHFGNGTRLTVT.

The rearrangement links TRBV5-4 to TRBJ1-3, with D perhaps matching TRBD1 (5 bases). The CDR3 spans 17 residues. Germline CDR1 and CDR2: SGHNT and YYREEE (reference sequence). Trimming removed 4 bases from V and 2 bases from J, with 19 bases in between. CDR3 residues: CASSPWPWRGPGNTIYF. CDR3 DNA: TGTGCCAGCAGCCCTTGGCCGTGGCGGGGCCCTGGAAACACCATATATTTT.

This clone was detected only a few times. Given a much more abundant clone one base away, this may be a read error. The same CDR3 is also encoded by other DNA sequences in this sample. V usage is TRBV5-4 and J usage is TRBJ2-2; a possible D gene is TRBD2 (7 bases). This CDR3 is 15 amino acids long. V was cut by 7 bases and J by 6 bases, with 19 bases left in between. Germline-derived CDR1 and CDR2 are SGHNT and YYREEE (reference sequence). The CDR3 spells CASWGGRPGAGELFF. CDR3 nucleotide sequence: TGTGCCAGCTGGGGGGGGCGCCCCGGGGCCGGGGAGCTGTTTTTT.

This clone came up once. The rearrangement links TRBV7-9 to TRBJ1-2, with D possibly matching TRBD1 (6 bases). Looked up from germline, CDR1 is SEHNR and CDR2 is FQNEAQ (reference sequence). The CDR3 contains 15 residues. The V end was cut by 3 bases, the J end by 4 bases, with 15 bases between. The CDR3 nucleotides are TGTGCCAGCAGCTTCGTTGACAGGCCTGGCTATGGCTACACCTTC. This codes for CASSFVDRPGYGYTF.

The chain links TRBV6-2 or TRBV6-3 to TRBJ2-1, with a tentative D call TRBD2 (7 bases). Between the trimmed V and J ends, which lost 2 bases and 0 bases, there was a span of 14 bases. The germline gives CDR1 MNHEY, CDR2 SVGEGT. The CDR3 totals 17 residues. CDR3 loop: CASSYTGGRSSYNEQFF. DNA of the CDR3: TGTGCCAGCAGTTACACGGGGGGCCGAAGCTCCTACAATGAGCAGTTCTTC.

By sample fraction, this clone is medium-sized. The CDR3 DNA reads as TGCGCCAGCAGCCAAGATCACGGGAACACTGAAGCTTTCTTT. Translating it yields CASSQDHGNTEAFF. The genes are TRBV4-3 and TRBJ1-1; the D is unclear. The CDR3 sequence is 14 residues long. From germline, CDR1 is LGHNA and CDR2 YSLEER. Between the trimmed V and J ends, which lost 0 bases and 1 base, there was a span of 6 bases.

This rearrangement joins TRBV6-5 to TRBJ1-6, with 8 bases that match TRBD1. CDR1 is MNHEY and CDR2 is SVGAGI in the germline V gene. The CDR3 runs 14 residues. J gave up 10 bases and V 6 bases, and 8 bases lay outside the gene matches. CDR3 DNA: TGTGCCAGCAGGTGGACAGGGTTTAGATCACCCCTCCACTTT. Its translation: CASRWTGFRSPLHF.

The gene calls are TRBV4-1 and TRBJ1-5; D possibly corresponds to TRBD1 (5 bases). Germline V gives CDR1 MGHRA, CDR2 YSYEKL. This CDR3 spans 14 amino acids. Trimming removed 1 base at V and 6 bases at J, with 10 bases between. CDR3 DNA sequence: TGCGCCAGCAGCCAAGTGGGGGGAGGTCAGCCCCAGCATTTT. The encoded protein is CASSQVGGGQPQHF.

This chain joins TRBV5-1 and TRBJ1-4, with 7 nucleotides matching TRBD1. Germline trimming cut 4 bases from V and 2 bases from J; bases unmatched to any gene: 5. This CDR3 region has 15 residues. The germline gives CDR1 SGHRS, CDR2 YFSETQ. The CDR3, as DNA: TGCGCCAGCAGCGCCGGACAGGTGACTAATGAAAAACTGTTTTTT. It translates to CASSAGQVTNEKLFF.

The chain recombines TRBV24-1 with TRBJ2-2; TRBD1 aligns across 7 bases. The CDR3 length is 15 residues. Trimming cost V 0 bases and J 7 bases; bases outside gene matches: 4. Germline V gives CDR1 KGHDR, CDR2 SFDVKD. CDR3 DNA: TGTGCCACCAGTGATTTGGACAGGGTGGACGGGGAGCTGTTTTTT. It yields the protein CATSDLDRVDGELFF.

This clone was seen a few times. J is TRBJ2-3 and V is TRBV11-3, with a possible D match to TRBD1 (5 bases). V lost 5 bases to trimming and J lost 5 bases, with 8 bases between them. Germline V lookup: CDR1 SGHNT, CDR2 YENEEA. CDR3 length: 12 residues. In nucleotides, the CDR3 is TGTGCCAGCAGCCCCGGACAAGATACGCAGTATTTT. This sequence encodes CASSPGQDTQYF.

The chain is built from TRBV4-3 and TRBJ2-2; maybe TRBD1 (6 bases). The CDR3 runs 14 residues. Germline-derived CDR1 and CDR2 are LGHNA and YSLEER. Trimming stripped 2 bases from V and 6 bases from J, with 10 bases between. CDR3 loop: CASSQLAGAGELFF. The DNA for the CDR3 is TGCGCCAGCAGCCAACTGGCAGGGGCCGGGGAGCTGTTTTTT.

The genes are TRBV12-5 and TRBJ2-1; D uncertain. The CDR3 runs 13 residues. V was cut by 1 base and J by 9 bases, with 10 bases left in between. Germline V gives CDR1 LGHNT, CDR2 FRNRAP. The DNA for the CDR3 is TGTGCTAGTGGTTTGGGCCATAGCACTGAGCAGTTCTTC. This translates into CASGLGHSTEQFF. The complete variable domain, with remaining parts taken from reference TRBV12-5 and TRBJ2-1, reads DARVTQTPRHKVTEMGQEVTMRCQPILGHNTVFWYRQTMMQGLELLAYFRNRAPLDDSGMPKDRFSAEMPDATLATLKIQPSEPRDSAVYFCASGLGHSTEQFFGPGTRLTVL.

This chain joins TRBV3-1 (or the pseudogene TRBV3-2) and TRBJ1-5; D is perhaps TRBD1 (6 bases). The germline gives CDR1 LGHDT, CDR2 YNNKEL (reference sequence). The CDR3 spans 14 residues. V was shortened by 3 bases and J by 1 base, with 7 bases between the two germline ends. The chain's CDR3 is CASSHGQSNQPQHF. In DNA form, the CDR3 reads TGTGCCAGCAGCCATGGACAGAGCAATCAGCCCCAGCATTTT.

In this sample, this clone turned up once. The chain combines TRBV4-3 with TRBJ1-2; D is uncertain. The CDR3 sequence is 16 residues long. V lost 1 base, J lost 7 bases, and 19 bases lay in between. Germline-derived CDR1 and CDR2 are LGHNA and YSLEER. DNA of the CDR3: TGCGCCAGCAGCCAAGGGAACAGCGTTAGACGGGGTGGCTACACCTTC. Its protein product is CASSQGNSVRRGGYTF.

The V call is TRBV28, the J call TRBJ1-5; possibly TRBD1 for D (6 bases). V shed 4 bases and J shed 3 bases, with 16 bases lying between them. Germline-derived CDR1 and CDR2 are MDHEN and SYDVKM. The CDR3 totals 16 residues. The CDR3 loop reads CASSSPGQGINQPQHF. DNA of the CDR3: TGTGCCAGCAGTTCCCCGGGGCAGGGGATCAATCAGCCCCAGCATTTT.

The rearrangement uses TRBV18 and TRBJ2-1; 8 positions match TRBD1. J gave up 1 base and V 3 bases, and 5 bases lay outside the gene matches. The CDR3 contains 16 residues. Germline CDR1 is KGHSH and CDR2 is LQKENI. CDR3 bases: TGTGCCAGCTCACCTGGACAGGGCGTTTCCTACAATGAGCAGTTCTTC. Its protein product is CASSPGQGVSYNEQFF. The whole variable domain, remainder taken from reference TRBV18 and TRBJ2-1, is NAGVMQNPRHLVRRRGQEARLRCSPMKGHSHVYWYRQLPEEGLKFMVYLQKENIIDESGMPKERFSAEFPKEGPSILRIQQVVRGDSAAYFCASSPGQGVSYNEQFFGPGTRLTVL.

This clone has just a few counts. CDR3 DNA sequence: TGTGCCAGCAACTTACAGGGTGACAATGAGCAGTTCTTC. It codes for CASNLQGDNEQFF. This chain uses TRBV5-6 with TRBJ2-1; tentatively, D is TRBD1 (6 bases). The length of the CDR3 is 13 residues. CDR1 and CDR2 from the germline V gene are SGHDT and YYEEEE. V lost 6 bases and J 5 bases, leaving 12 bases between the germline ends. The whole variable domain, remainder taken from reference TRBV5-6 and TRBJ2-1, is DAGVTQSPTHLIKTRGQQVTLRCSPKSGHDTVSWYQQALGQGPQFIFQYYEEEERQRGNFPDRFSGHQFPNYSSELNVNALLLGDSALYLCASNLQGDNEQFFGPGTRLTVL.